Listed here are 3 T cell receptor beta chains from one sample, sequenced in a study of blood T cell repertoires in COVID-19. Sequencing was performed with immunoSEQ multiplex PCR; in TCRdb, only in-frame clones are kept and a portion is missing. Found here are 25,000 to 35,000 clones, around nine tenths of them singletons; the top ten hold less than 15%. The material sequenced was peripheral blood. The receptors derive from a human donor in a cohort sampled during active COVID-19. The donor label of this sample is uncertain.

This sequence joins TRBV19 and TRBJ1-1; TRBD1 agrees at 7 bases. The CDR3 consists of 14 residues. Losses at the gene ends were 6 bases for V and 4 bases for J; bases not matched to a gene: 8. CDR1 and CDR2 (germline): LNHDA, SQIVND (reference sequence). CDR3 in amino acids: CASRPRDRPTEAFF. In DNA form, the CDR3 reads TGTGCCAGTAGACCCAGGGACAGACCCACTGAAGCTTTCTTT.

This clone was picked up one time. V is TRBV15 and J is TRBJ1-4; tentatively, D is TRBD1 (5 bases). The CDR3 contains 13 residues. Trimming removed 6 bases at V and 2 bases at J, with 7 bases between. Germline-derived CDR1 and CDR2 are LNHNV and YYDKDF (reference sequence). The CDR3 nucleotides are TGTGCCACCAGGGGGCTGACTAATGAAAAACTGTTTTTT. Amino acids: CATRGLTNEKLFF.

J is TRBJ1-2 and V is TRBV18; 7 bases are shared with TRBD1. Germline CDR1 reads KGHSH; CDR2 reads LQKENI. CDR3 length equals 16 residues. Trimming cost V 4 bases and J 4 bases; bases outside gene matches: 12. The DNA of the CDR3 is TGTGCCAGCTCACTAGCCCTGACAGGGCCCCTCTATGGCTACACCTTC. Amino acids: CASSLALTGPLYGYTF.